The rows below give T cell receptor beta chains drawn from one sample of a study of T cell repertoires in cytomegalovirus infection. For these TCRs, the target antigens are not known. TCRdb re-derived calls from the reads in MiXCR, one entry per CDR3 protein. The sample includes 650,000 to 900,000 distinct CDR3 sequences, 32% seen only once; the top ten take roughly 12%. Here the sequenced sample was cultured CD8+ T cells from PBMCs, taken from culture after CMV antigen stimulation. Receptors were obtained from a human donor in good health (CMV status not recorded). Some clones in this sample may be carry-over from other donors' samples. CDR3s include the opening cysteine and the closing phenylalanine or tryptophan. D genes are given only for firm matches. Clone size is stated in some rows and not others, as once, few, many or a class when expanded.

TRBD1	many	TRBV12-3/TRBV12-4	TRBJ1-2	TGTGCCAGCAGAAGTTTTGGGGACAGGGATGACTATGGCTACACCTTC	CASRSFGDRDDYGYTF
-	-	TRBV6-5	TRBJ2-2	TGTGCCAGCAGTTACTTCGACAGGACCGGGGAGCTGTTTTTT	CASSYFDRTGELFF
TRBD1	-	TRBV6-2/TRBV6-3	TRBJ2-5	TGTGCCAGCAGCGACAGGGGGCATCAAGAGACCCAGTACTTC	CASSDRGHQETQYF
-	few	TRBV27	TRBJ2-2	TGTGCCAGCAGTCCCCGACAGGACCACGGGGAGCTGTTTTTT	CASSPRQDHGELFF
-	-	TRBV25-1	TRBJ2-6	TGTGCCAGCAGTATCCGTGTCTCTGGGGCCAACGTCCTGACTTTC	CASSIRVSGANVLTF
TRBD2	-	TRBV14	TRBJ2-3	TGTGCCAGCAGCCAAGACGGGGCTAGCGGGACTAGCACAGATACGCAGTATTTT	CASSQDGASGTSTDTQYF
-	-	TRBV6-1	TRBJ2-2	TGTGCCAGCAGTGAACGCAGGGCGAACACCGGGGAGCTGTTTTTT	CASSERRANTGELFF
-	-	TRBV14	TRBJ2-1	TGTGCCAGCAGCCATTGGAGCGACTCCTACAATGAGCAGTTCTTC	CASSHWSDSYNEQFF
TRBD2	-	TRBV10-3	TRBJ2-3	TGTGCCATCAGTGAGTCCACTAGCGTGAACCCTTGGGATACGCAGTATTTT	CAISESTSVNPWDTQYF
-	-	TRBV24-1	TRBJ1-1	TGTGCCACCAGTGATTTGCGGACCCTGGGGACTGAAGCTTTCTTT	CATSDLRTLGTEAFF
TRBD1	few	TRBV9	TRBJ2-3	TGTGCCAGCCAGGGGGGACAGGGGCGGAGGTTTGCAGATACGCAGTATTTT	CASQGGQGRRFADTQYF
-	once	TRBV28	TRBJ1-2	TGTGCCAGCAGTTCCCCGTCGGGCTGGCTTGATGGCTACACCTTC	CASSSPSGWLDGYTF
TRBD1	many	TRBV7-2	TRBJ1-3	TGTGCCAGCAGCGGCAGGGACAGCGATTCTGGAAACACCATATATTTT	CASSGRDSDSGNTIYF
-	few	TRBV6-1	TRBJ2-3	TGTGCCACCTTTGGGGGGGGGCCCACAGATACGCAGTATTTT	CATFGGGPTDTQYF
-	few	TRBV9	TRBJ1-2	TGTGCCAGCAGCGGGGAGGCCCAGACCTATGGCTACACCTTC	CASSGEAQTYGYTF
-	few	TRBV27	TRBJ2-5	TGTGCCAGCAGTCAAGGGACGGTCCCTTACCAAGAGACCCAGTACTTC	CASSQGTVPYQETQYF
TRBD1	-	TRBV7-9	TRBJ2-2	TGTGCCAGCAGGAATACCGGGACAGGGGGCATCGGGGAGCTGTTTTTT	CASRNTGTGGIGELFF
TRBD1	-	TRBV7-6	TRBJ2-5	TGTGCCAGCAGCCCCAAGAGGGGGCAGGGGAAAGAGACCCTGTACTTC	CASSPKRGQGKETLYF
TRBD2	-	TRBV9	TRBJ2-7	TGTGCCAGCAGCGTAGATGTAGCGGGGGCCTACGAGCAGTACTTC	CASSVDVAGAYEQYF
-	-	TRBV15	TRBJ2-1	TGTGCCACCAGCAGAGTAGAAGATGAGCAGTTCTTC	CATSRVEDEQFF
-	-	TRBV5-1	TRBJ1-1	TGCGCCAGCAGCTTGGGGCATTCCCCAGAGGAAGCTTTCTTT	CASSLGHSPEEAFF
TRBD1	many	TRBV4-3	TRBJ1-2	TGCGCCAGCAGCACCGACAGGGGCGACTATGGCTACACCTTC	CASSTDRGDYGYTF
-	few	TRBV6-5	TRBJ2-2	TGTGCCAGCAGTTACGTAGCCGCGAACACCGGGGAGCTGTTTTTT	CASSYVAANTGELFF
-	few	TRBV6-1	TRBJ2-7	TGTGCCAGCAGTGGGGACCCAAGCTCCTACGAGCAGTACTTC	CASSGDPSSYEQYF
-	many	TRBV7-2	TRBJ2-3	TGTGCCAGCAGCTTAGGTCTTAGAAGGCTCCTTATTGCCCCCGCAGATACGCAGTATTTT	CASSLGLRRLLIAPADTQYF